These T cell receptor beta chains were read from a single sample in a study of identifying expanded T cells in peripheral blood. The method was immunoSEQ multiplex PCR; TCRdb's version includes in-frame clones alone and lacks a portion of them. The table has approximately 85,000 clones, more than 70% seen once; the top ten hold around 17%. Sequenced input: blood. The receptor source for this set is a person between 18 and 75 years old in good health. CDR3s include the opening cysteine and the closing phenylalanine or tryptophan. Fields, in order: D gene, clone size, J gene, V gene, CDR3 DNA, CDR3 protein. A D gene is named only where the DNA matches it firmly. Part of the rows lack a size; the others show once, few, many or a class for expanded clones.

>.|.|TRBJ2-1|TRBV7-8
TGTGCCAGCAGCACGGGGCAGAGCTCCTACAATGAGCAGTTCTTC
CASSTGQSSYNEQFF
>TRBD1|.|TRBJ1-4|TRBV28
TGTGCCAGCAGACATCAGGGGGCCTGGGAAAAACTGTTTTTT
CASRHQGAWEKLFF
>.|.|TRBJ2-7|TRBV15
TGTGCCACCAGCAGATCGCGCCCGAGGGAAGTCTACGAGCAGTACTTC
CATSRSRPREVYEQYF
>TRBD2|.|TRBJ2-3|TRBV30
TGTGCCTGGACCCACAAAAAACTAGCGGGGGTATTAGATACGCAGTATTTT
CAWTHKKLAGVLDTQYF
>.|.|TRBJ1-2|TRBV28
TGTGCCAGCAGTTTTTCTAACTATGGCTACACCTTC
CASSFSNYGYTF
>.|.|TRBJ1-6|TRBV5-1
TGCGCCAGCAGCTTGGCCGCAGGGGTGAATTCACCCCTCCACTTT
CASSLAAGVNSPLHF
>.|.|TRBJ2-1|TRBV7-9
TGTGCCAGCAGCCCTCGGGGGAGCTCCTACAATGAGCAGTTCTTC
CASSPRGSSYNEQFF
>TRBD1|.|TRBJ2-7|TRBV11-3
TGTGCCAGCAGCCAAATGACAGGGGAGACCTACGAGCAGTACTTC
CASSQMTGETYEQYF
>.|once|TRBJ1-2|TRBV6-6
TGTGCCAGCAGTCCACAGGGTCCTGGCTACACCTTC
CASSPQGPGYTF
>TRBD1|.|TRBJ2-1|TRBV28
TGTGCCAGCGGGACAGGGGGTACGTACAATGAGCAGTTCTTC
CASGTGGTYNEQFF
>.|few|TRBJ2-7|TRBV11-2
TGTGCCAGCAGCACCGGATCGACCGGCTCCTACGAGCAGTACTTC
CASSTGSTGSYEQYF
>TRBD2|.|TRBJ2-1|TRBV13
TGTGCCAGCAGCTTAGATCGGGCAGGGAGGGGTAGTGAGCAGTTCTTC
CASSLDRAGRGSEQFF
>.|.|TRBJ1-1|TRBV20-1
TGCAGTGCTATGGGAGGCACTGAAGCTTTCTTT
CSAMGGTEAFF
>.|once|TRBJ1-4|TRBV29-1
TGCAGCGTTGAAGTAGCGACAGGCCTTGTAGGAAAACTGTTTTTT
CSVEVATGLVGKLFF
>TRBD2|.|TRBJ2-5|TRBV11-1
TGTGCCAGCAGCTCTACTAGCGGGGGGGCAGGAGAGACCCAGTACTTC
CASSSTSGGAGETQYF
>TRBD2|.|TRBJ2-5|TRBV7-2
TGTGCCAGCAGCTTAGTCGGGGGGATCCAAGAGACCCAGTACTTC
CASSLVGGIQETQYF
>.|.|TRBJ1-3|TRBV5-1
TGCGCCAGCAGCTTGGGGGGTTCGGGAAACACCATATATTTT
CASSLGGSGNTIYF
>.|.|TRBJ2-1|TRBV29-1
TGCAGCGCACGGGGGGCTTTTTACAATGAGCAGTTCTTC
CSARGAFYNEQFF
>.|once|TRBJ1-2|TRBV10-3
TGTGCCATCAGTGAGCTATCAGACTATGGCTACACCTTC
CAISELSDYGYTF
>.|.|TRBJ2-5|TRBV27
TGTGCCAGCAGTTTACGGGGGCGGGAGACCCAGTACTTC
CASSLRGRETQYF
>TRBD1|.|TRBJ1-4|TRBV5-4
TGTGCCAGCAGCCGGACAGGGGAGGATGAAAAACTGTTTTTT
CASSRTGEDEKLFF
>TRBD2|.|TRBJ2-1|TRBV11-2
TGTGCCAGCAGCCCCCTAGCGGGGGTGTCCTCCTACAATGAGCAGTTCTTC
CASSPLAGVSSYNEQFF
>TRBD1|.|TRBJ1-5|TRBV7-2
TGTGCCAGCAGCCTAAGACAGGGGGCCTGGCAGCCCCAGCATTTT
CASSLRQGAWQPQHF
>.|.|TRBJ1-1|TRBV5-6
TGTGCCAGCAGCTTGGCGGTGGGGACTGAAGCTTTCTTT
CASSLAVGTEAFF
>TRBD1|.|TRBJ2-1|TRBV6-6
TGTGCCAGCAGCCCGACAGGGTCGTCGAAAGAGCAGTTCTTC
CASSPTGSSKEQFF
>.|once|TRBJ2-1|TRBV7-2
TGTGCCAGCAGCGCCGGGCCTTACAATGAGCAGTTCTTC
CASSAGPYNEQFF
>.|.|TRBJ1-1|TRBV4-1
TGCGCCAGCAGCCAAGTCACCGGGGGGCGGATGAACACTGAAGCTTTCTTT
CASSQVTGGRMNTEAFF
>TRBD1|once|TRBJ2-1|TRBV6-5
TGTGCCAGCAGATGGGACAGGAAAGTCAATGAGCAGTTCTTC
CASRWDRKVNEQFF
>.|.|TRBJ1-1|TRBV15
TGTGCCACCAGCAGAGGGTGGAACACTGAAGCTTTCTTT
CATSRGWNTEAFF
>TRBD2|.|TRBJ2-3|TRBV5-4
TGTGCCAGCAGCTTAAGACTAGCGGGGCTCACAGATACGCAGTATTTT
CASSLRLAGLTDTQYF
>TRBD1|.|TRBJ1-2|TRBV10-3
TGTGCCACCCTAAAGGGACAGGTTAACTATGGCTACACCTTC
CATLKGQVNYGYTF